These T cell receptor beta chains were read from a single sample in a study of beta chain features in type 1 diabetes. Libraries were prepared by immunoSEQ multiplex PCR; TCRdb keeps only in-frame clonotypes and omits some of them. The sample has around 330,000 clones; about 10% are singletons. The sample comprised naive CD4+ T cells from blood. All receptors come from a woman in her twenties or thirties in good health. CDR3s include the opening cysteine and the closing phenylalanine or tryptophan. Each record gives: V gene, CDR3 length, J gene, clone size, D gene, CDR3 protein, CDR3 DNA. D genes are given only for firm matches. Clone size is given for some rows only: seen once, a few or many times, or a class if the clone is expanded.

>TRBV9|13|TRBJ2-5|few|.
CASSVSTEETQYF
TGTGCCAGCAGCGTATCGACAGAAGAGACCCAGTACTTC
>TRBV5-4|11|TRBJ2-7|.|.
CASSSHREQYF
TGTGCCAGCAGCTCCCACCGGGAGCAGTACTTC
>TRBV6-5|14|TRBJ2-5|.|TRBD1
CASRATGGRETQYF
TGTGCCAGCAGGGCGACAGGGGGTAGGGAGACCCAGTACTTC
>TRBV19|11|TRBJ1-2|.|.
CATRGDYGYTF
TGTGCCACCAGAGGTGACTATGGCTACACCTTC
>TRBV10-3|14|TRBJ2-3|.|TRBD2
CAIGSGSGTDTQYF
TGTGCCATCGGTAGCGGGAGCGGCACAGATACGCAGTATTTT
>TRBV7-6|15|TRBJ1-1|few|TRBD1
CASSSRGGPNTEAFF
TGTGCCAGCAGCTCGAGAGGGGGCCCGAACACTGAAGCTTTCTTT
>TRBV7-2|13|TRBJ2-1|.|.
CASSSLAYNEQFF
TGTGCCAGCAGCTCACTAGCTTACAATGAGCAGTTCTTC
>TRBV6-6|13|TRBJ2-7|few|.
CASSPLDRYEQYF
TGTGCCAGCAGCCCACTAGACCGCTACGAGCAGTACTTC
>TRBV6-6|13|TRBJ2-1|few|.
CASRGDSYNEQFF
TGTGCCAGCAGAGGGGACTCGTACAATGAGCAGTTCTTC
>TRBV2|13|TRBJ1-2|.|TRBD1
CAKTQGARYGYTF
TGTGCCAAGACACAGGGGGCTCGGTATGGCTACACCTTC
>TRBV27|15|TRBJ2-1|.|.
CASSLPQAPHNEQFF
TGTGCCAGCAGTTTACCCCAGGCCCCCCACAATGAGCAGTTCTTC
>TRBV7-2|13|TRBJ1-1|.|.
CASSLNSPEVAFF
TGTGCCAGCAGCTTAAATTCCCCGGAGGTTGCTTTCTTT
>TRBV30|15|TRBJ2-7|few|TRBD2
CAWSATSGRLREQYF
TGTGCCTGGAGTGCGACTAGCGGGAGGCTGCGCGAGCAGTACTTC
>TRBV9|16|TRBJ2-3|.|TRBD2
CASSSYSGTSGDTQYF
TGTGCCAGCAGCTCCTACTCCGGGACTAGCGGGGATACGCAGTATTTT
>TRBV28|15|TRBJ1-1|few|TRBD1
CASSLGQTNLAEAFF
TGTGCCAGCAGTCTGGGACAGACCAACTTGGCTGAAGCTTTCTTT
>TRBV5-1|14|TRBJ2-5|.|TRBD1
CASTPGTGEETQYF
TGCGCCAGCACACCCGGGACAGGGGAAGAGACCCAGTACTTC
>TRBV7-9|15|TRBJ2-3|few|TRBD2
CASSELAAVDGTQYF
TGTGCCAGCAGCGAACTAGCGGCCGTCGATGGTACGCAGTATTTT
>TRBV18|15|TRBJ2-5|.|TRBD1
CASSLGQGAQETQYF
TGTGCCAGCTCCCTCGGACAGGGGGCACAAGAGACCCAGTACTTC
>TRBV28|12|TRBJ2-1|.|TRBD2
CASSFTSGSAFF
TGTGCCAGCAGTTTTACAAGCGGGAGTGCGTTCTTC
>TRBV18|12|TRBJ2-7|few|.
CASSPTSYEQYF
TGTGCCAGCTCCCCTACCTCCTACGAGCAGTACTTC
>TRBV7-2|14|TRBJ2-3|.|.
CASSFSSSTDMQYF
TGTGCCAGCAGCTTTTCAAGCAGCACAGATATGCAGTATTTT
>TRBV28|12|TRBJ2-7|few|.
CASSLEAYEQYF
TGTGCCAGCAGTTTAGAGGCCTACGAGCAGTACTTC
>TRBV18|13|TRBJ2-5|few|TRBD2
CASSPGGSETQYF
TGTGCCAGCTCACCAGGCGGGAGTGAGACCCAGTACTTC
>TRBV7-8|17|TRBJ2-1|.|TRBD2
CASSLGTASGRANEQFF
TGTGCCAGCAGCCTTGGGACTGCTAGCGGGAGGGCCAATGAGCAGTTCTTC
>TRBV7-2|17|TRBJ2-7|.|TRBD2
CASSLTKLAGVSYEQYF
TGTGCCAGCAGCTTAACGAAACTAGCGGGAGTATCCTACGAGCAGTACTTC
>TRBV5-6|14|TRBJ2-3|.|.
CASSSVQGTDTQYF
TGTGCCAGCAGCTCAGTGCAGGGCACAGATACGCAGTATTTT
>TRBV4-2|12|TRBJ2-5|.|.
CASSQESKTQYF
TGTGCCAGCAGCCAAGAATCCAAGACCCAGTACTTC
>TRBV21-1|16|TRBJ2-7|few|.
CASSKEGTSDARGQYF
TGTGCCAGCAGCAAAGAAGGGACTAGTGACGCCCGGGGGCAGTACTTC
>TRBV7-9|14|TRBJ2-7|.|.
CASSLRDSTYEQYF
TGTGCCAGCAGCTTAAGGGACTCCACCTACGAGCAGTACTTC
>TRBV7-9|15|TRBJ1-2|few|.
CASSLVGTPNYGYTF
TGTGCCAGCAGCTTAGTTGGGACACCAAACTATGGCTACACCTTC
>TRBV29-1|14|TRBJ2-1|many|TRBD2
CSAPRLAGYNEQFF
TGCAGCGCCCCCCGACTAGCGGGGTACAATGAGCAGTTCTTC
>TRBV5-4|16|TRBJ2-2|.|TRBD1
CASSFNRGLASGELFF
TGTGCCAGCAGCTTCAACAGGGGGCTCGCATCCGGGGAGCTGTTTTTT
>TRBV4-3|17|TRBJ2-4|.|.
CASSQERGGVAKNIQYF
TGCGCCAGCAGCCAAGAAAGGGGGGGGGTAGCCAAAAACATTCAGTACTTC
>TRBV4-3|16|TRBJ2-1|many|TRBD2
CASSHPLAGGYNEQFF
TGCGCCAGCAGCCACCCCCTAGCGGGAGGGTACAATGAGCAGTTCTTC
>TRBV7-9|14|TRBJ1-1|few|.
CASSPARSSAEAFF
TGTGCCAGCAGCCCAGCCCGGAGTAGCGCTGAAGCTTTCTTT
>TRBV19|13|TRBJ2-1|.|.
CASSYRGGDEQFF
TGTGCCAGTAGTTACAGGGGAGGCGATGAGCAGTTCTTC
>TRBV7-2|16|TRBJ2-1|few|.
CASITQVGRGYNEQFF
TGTGCCAGCATCACCCAGGTGGGGAGGGGGTACAATGAGCAGTTCTTC
>TRBV6-1|16|TRBJ1-2|few|.
CASSENGVRGYGGYTF
TGTGCCAGCAGTGAAAATGGGGTCAGGGGTTACGGGGGCTACACCTTC
>TRBV27|16|TRBJ2-3|few|.
CASSSNWAKGTDTQYF
TGTGCCAGCAGTTCAAATTGGGCTAAGGGGACAGATACGCAGTATTTT
>TRBV6-6|16|TRBJ2-7|few|TRBD1
CASSPAVGTGYHEQYF
TGTGCCAGCAGTCCGGCAGTCGGGACAGGGTACCACGAGCAGTACTTC
>TRBV19|13|TRBJ2-7|few|.
CASSKVQFYEQYF
TGTGCCAGTAGCAAAGTACAGTTCTACGAGCAGTACTTC
>TRBV2|13|TRBJ2-1|few|TRBD2
CASTGTSEIEQFF
TGTGCCAGCACTGGGACTAGCGAGATTGAGCAGTTCTTC
>TRBV30|17|TRBJ1-1|few|TRBD1
CAWSPGTRGPSGTEAFF
TGTGCCTGGAGTCCCGGGACAAGGGGGCCTTCGGGGACTGAAGCTTTCTTT
>TRBV27|14|TRBJ1-2|.|TRBD1
CASRTQGAGYGYTF
TGTGCCAGCAGAACACAGGGGGCGGGCTATGGCTACACCTTC
>TRBV7-9|15|TRBJ2-4|.|TRBD2
CASSLRGTSGNIQYF
TGTGCCAGCAGCTTACGCGGGACTAGCGGAAACATTCAGTACTTC
>TRBV6-5|14|TRBJ2-7|.|TRBD1
CASRNRGASYEQYF
TGTGCCAGCAGAAACAGGGGAGCCTCCTACGAGCAGTACTTC
>TRBV7-2|16|TRBJ2-1|few|TRBD2
CASSSLLAGAYNEQFF
TGTGCCAGCAGCTCGTTACTAGCGGGGGCCTACAATGAGCAGTTCTTC
>TRBV15|15|TRBJ2-1|.|TRBD1
CATSITDRLRDEQFF
TGTGCCACCAGCATAACGGACAGGTTGAGAGATGAGCAGTTCTTC
>TRBV30|12|TRBJ2-7|few|.
CAWGGQPYEQYF
TGTGCCTGGGGGGGACAACCCTACGAGCAGTACTTC